The clone carrying this T cell receptor beta chain was counted only a few times. The antigen is undetermined. CDR1 and CDR2 from the germline V gene are SGDLS and YYNGEE. The CDR3 sequence is 14 residues long. The V end lost 3 bases, the J end lost 9 bases, and 18 bases lay between the germline ends. Sorted populations were all over 98% pure. The data belong to a study of beta chain features in type 1 diabetes. Study-wide findings and caveats: cDNA-based sequencing might over-represent cells highly expressing TCR. Patients and controls would be equally affected if PCR favored shorter templates.

The entirety of the isolated RNA underwent reverse transcription, so expressed TCRB transcripts were sequenced. Several million reads was the average for naive, central memory and regulatory T cell samples. Sequenced by immunoSEQ multiplex PCR; TCRdb stores in-frame clones only, minus some. The sample contains some 150,000 clones, about 44% of which appear only once. The V call is TRBV9, the J call TRBJ1-1, with D hard to call. This TCR was sampled from a man between 18 and 35 years old in good health. Sequencing was performed on Tregs from blood. CDR3 sequence (DNA): TGTGCCAGCAGCGCCTCCCGGGAGGGATTACAAGCTTTCTTT. Its protein is CASSASREGLQAFF.